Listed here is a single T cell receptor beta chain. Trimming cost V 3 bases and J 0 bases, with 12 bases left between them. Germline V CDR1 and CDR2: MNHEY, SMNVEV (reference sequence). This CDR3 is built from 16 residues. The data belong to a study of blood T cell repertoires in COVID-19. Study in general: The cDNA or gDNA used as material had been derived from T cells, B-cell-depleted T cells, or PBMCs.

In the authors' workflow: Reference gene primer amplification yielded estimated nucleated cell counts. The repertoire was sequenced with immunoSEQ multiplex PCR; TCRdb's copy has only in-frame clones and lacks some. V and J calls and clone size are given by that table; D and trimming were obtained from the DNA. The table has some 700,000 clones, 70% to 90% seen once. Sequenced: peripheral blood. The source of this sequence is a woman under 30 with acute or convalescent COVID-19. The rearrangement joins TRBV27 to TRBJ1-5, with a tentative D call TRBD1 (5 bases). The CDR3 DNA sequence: TGTGCCAGCAGTTTCCCGAGGACAATTAGCAATCAGCCCCAGCATTTT. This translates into CASSFPRTISNQPQHF.